This T cell receptor (beta chain) was sequenced during a study of blood T cell repertoires in COVID-19. Study-wide background: Italy, Spain and the United States were the sources of the convalescent and acute COVID-19 samples. From T cells, B-cell-depleted T cells, or PBMCs came the material, which was cDNA or gDNA.

As handled by the study authors: Quantification of nucleated cells was approximated via reference gene primer amplification. The repertoire was sequenced with immunoSEQ multiplex PCR; TCRdb's copy has only in-frame clones and lacks some. V and J calls and clone size are given by that table; D and trimming were obtained from the DNA. The sample carries around 250,000 clones, 83% recorded once. The germline V gene encodes CDR1 MNHEY and CDR2 SVGAGI. This CDR3 has 15 amino acids. Between the trimmed V and J ends, which lost 8 bases and 4 bases, there was a span of 15 bases. The V gene is TRBV6-5, the J gene TRBJ1-6, with D possibly being TRBD1 (5 bases). Sequences were obtained from peripheral blood. This clonotype was sampled from a man older than 75 with acute or convalescent COVID-19. This chain's CDR3 is CASLITGGYNSPLHF. As DNA, the CDR3 is TGTGCCAGCTTGATTACGGGGGGATATAATTCACCCCTCCACTTT.